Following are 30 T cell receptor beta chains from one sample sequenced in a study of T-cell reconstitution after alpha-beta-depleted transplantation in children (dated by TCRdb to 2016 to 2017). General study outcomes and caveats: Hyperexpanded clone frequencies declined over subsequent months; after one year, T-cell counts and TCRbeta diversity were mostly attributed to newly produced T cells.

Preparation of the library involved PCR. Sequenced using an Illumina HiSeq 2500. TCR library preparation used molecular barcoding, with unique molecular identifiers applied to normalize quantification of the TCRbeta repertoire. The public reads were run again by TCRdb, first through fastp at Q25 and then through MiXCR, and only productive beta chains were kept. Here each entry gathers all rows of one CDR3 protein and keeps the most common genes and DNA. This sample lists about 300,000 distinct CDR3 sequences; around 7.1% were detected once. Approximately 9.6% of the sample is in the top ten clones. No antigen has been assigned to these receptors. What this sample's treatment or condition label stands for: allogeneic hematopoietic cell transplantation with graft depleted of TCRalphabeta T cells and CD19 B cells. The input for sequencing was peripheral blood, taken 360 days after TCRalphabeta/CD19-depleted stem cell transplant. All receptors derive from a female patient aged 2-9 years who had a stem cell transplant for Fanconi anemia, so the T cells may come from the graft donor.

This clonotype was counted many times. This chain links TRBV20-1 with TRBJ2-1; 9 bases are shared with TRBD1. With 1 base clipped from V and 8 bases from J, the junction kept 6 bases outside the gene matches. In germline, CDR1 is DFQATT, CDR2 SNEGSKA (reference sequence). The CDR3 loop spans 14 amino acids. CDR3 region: CSARGGQGVDEQFF. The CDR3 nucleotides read TGCAGTGCTAGAGGGGGACAGGGTGTGGATGAGCAGTTCTTC.

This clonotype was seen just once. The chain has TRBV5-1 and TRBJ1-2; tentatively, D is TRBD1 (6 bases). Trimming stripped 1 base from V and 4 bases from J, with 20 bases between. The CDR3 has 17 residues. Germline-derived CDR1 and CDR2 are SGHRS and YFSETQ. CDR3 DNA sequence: TGCGCCAGCAGCTTGAACCCGACAGGAACTCTTATCTATGGCTACACCTTC. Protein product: CASSLNPTGTLIYGYTF.

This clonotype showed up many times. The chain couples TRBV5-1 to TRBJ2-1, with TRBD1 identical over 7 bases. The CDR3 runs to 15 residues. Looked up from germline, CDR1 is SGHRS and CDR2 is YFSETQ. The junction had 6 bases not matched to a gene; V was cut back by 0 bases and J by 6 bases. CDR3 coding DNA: TGCGCCAGCAGCTTGGAAGGGGGCTTTGGCAATGAGCAGTTCTTC. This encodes CASSLEGGFGNEQFF. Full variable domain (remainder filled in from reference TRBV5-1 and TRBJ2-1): KAGVTQTPRYLIKTRGQQVTLSCSPISGHRSVSWYQQTPGQGLQFLFEYFSETQRNKGNFPGRFSGRQFSNSRSEMNVSTLELGDSALYLCASSLEGGFGNEQFFGPGTRLTVL.

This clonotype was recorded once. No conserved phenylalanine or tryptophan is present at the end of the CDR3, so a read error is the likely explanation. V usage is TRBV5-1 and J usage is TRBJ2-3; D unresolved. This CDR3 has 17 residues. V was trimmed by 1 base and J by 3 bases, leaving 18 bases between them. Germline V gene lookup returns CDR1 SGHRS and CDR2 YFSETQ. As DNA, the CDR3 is TGCGCCAGCAGCTTGAGGGCTACCCCAGTTGGGACAGATACGCAGTATTAT. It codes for CASSLRATPVGTDTQYY.

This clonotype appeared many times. The CDR3 DNA reads TGCAGTGCTAGAACGGAGACTGAAGCTTTCTTT. Residues: CSARTETEAFF. The genes are TRBV20-1 and TRBJ1-1; the D is unclear. Germline-derived CDR1 and CDR2 are DFQATT and SNEGSKA (reference sequence). The length of the CDR3 is 11 residues. Trimming stripped 2 bases from V and 5 bases from J, with 6 bases between.

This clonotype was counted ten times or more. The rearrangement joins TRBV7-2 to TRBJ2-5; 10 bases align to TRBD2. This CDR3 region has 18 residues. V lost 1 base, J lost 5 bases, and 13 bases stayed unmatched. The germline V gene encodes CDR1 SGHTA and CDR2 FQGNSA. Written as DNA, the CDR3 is TGTGCCAGCAGCTTAGTTGGAAGCGGGGGGGCCCTAGAGGAGACCCAGTACTTC. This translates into CASSLVGSGGALEETQYF.

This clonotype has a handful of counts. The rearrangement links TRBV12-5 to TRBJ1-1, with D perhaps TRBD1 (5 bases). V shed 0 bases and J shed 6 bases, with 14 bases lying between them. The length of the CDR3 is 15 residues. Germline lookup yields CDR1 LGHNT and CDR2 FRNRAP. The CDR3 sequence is CASGLVRWEGAEAFF. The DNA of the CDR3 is TGTGCTAGTGGTTTGGTACGCTGGGAAGGGGCTGAAGCTTTCTTT.

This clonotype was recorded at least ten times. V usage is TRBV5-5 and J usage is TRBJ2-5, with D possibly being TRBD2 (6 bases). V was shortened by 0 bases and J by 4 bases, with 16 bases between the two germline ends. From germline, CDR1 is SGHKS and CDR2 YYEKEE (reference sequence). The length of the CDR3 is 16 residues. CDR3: CASSLDLVADGETQYF. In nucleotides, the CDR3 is TGTGCCAGCAGCTTGGACTTGGTAGCGGATGGAGAGACCCAGTACTTC.

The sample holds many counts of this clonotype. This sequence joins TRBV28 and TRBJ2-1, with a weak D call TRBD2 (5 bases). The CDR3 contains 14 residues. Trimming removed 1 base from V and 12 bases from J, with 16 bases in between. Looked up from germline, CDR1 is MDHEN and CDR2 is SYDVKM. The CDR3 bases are TGTGCCAGCAGTTTATCCCCCCTAGGGAGCTCGCAGTTCTTC. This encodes CASSLSPLGSSQFF.

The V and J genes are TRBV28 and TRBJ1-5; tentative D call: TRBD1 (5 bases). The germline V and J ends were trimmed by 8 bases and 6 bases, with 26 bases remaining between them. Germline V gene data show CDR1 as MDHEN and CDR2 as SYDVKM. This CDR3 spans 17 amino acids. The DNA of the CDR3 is TGTGCCAGCGAATTTGGGACCATGTGGGTACCTCGTCAGCCCCAGCATTTT. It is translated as CASEFGTMWVPRQPQHF. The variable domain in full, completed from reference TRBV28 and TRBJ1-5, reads DVKVTQSSRYLVKRTGEKVFLECVQDMDHENMFWYRQDPGLGLRLIYFSYDVKMKEKGDIPEGYSVSREKKERFSLILESASTNQTSMYLCASEFGTMWVPRQPQHFGDGTRLSIL.

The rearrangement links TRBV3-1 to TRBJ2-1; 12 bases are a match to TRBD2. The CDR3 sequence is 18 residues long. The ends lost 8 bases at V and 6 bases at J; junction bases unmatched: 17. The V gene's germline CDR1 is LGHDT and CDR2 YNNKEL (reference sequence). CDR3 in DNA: TGTGCCAGCGGGAAATCTAGCGGGGGGGCGTACATGGTCAATGAGCAGTTCTTC. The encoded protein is CASGKSSGGAYMVNEQFF.

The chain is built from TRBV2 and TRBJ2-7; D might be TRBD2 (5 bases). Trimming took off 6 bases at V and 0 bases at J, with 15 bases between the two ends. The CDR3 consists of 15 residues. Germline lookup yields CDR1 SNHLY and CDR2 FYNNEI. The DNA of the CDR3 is TGTGCCAGCAGCGGACTGAATTCTTACTCCTACGAGCAGTACTTC. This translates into CASSGLNSYSYEQYF. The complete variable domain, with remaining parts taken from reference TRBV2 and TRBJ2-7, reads EPEVTQTPSHQVTQMGQEVILRCVPISNHLYFYWYRQILGQKVEFLVSFYNNEISEKSEIFDDQFSVERPDGSNFTLKIRSTKLEDSAMYFCASSGLNSYSYEQYFGPGTRLTVT.

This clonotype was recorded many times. CDR3 DNA sequence: TGTGCCAGCAGCTTATCCGAACAGCTCTCCTACGAGCAGTACTTC. Protein product: CASSLSEQLSYEQYF. V and J are TRBV7-9 and TRBJ2-7, with D unresolved. The germline CDR1 and CDR2 sequences are SEHNR and FQNEAQ (reference sequence). The CDR3 covers 15 residues. V was trimmed by 2 bases and J by 0 bases, leaving 11 bases between them. Full variable domain (remainder filled in from reference TRBV7-9 and TRBJ2-7): DTGVSQNPRHKITKRGQNVTFRCDPISEHNRLYWYRQTLGQGPEFLTYFQNEAQLEKSRLLSDRFSAERPKGSFSTLEIQRTEQGDSAMYLCASSLSEQLSYEQYFGPGTRLTVT.

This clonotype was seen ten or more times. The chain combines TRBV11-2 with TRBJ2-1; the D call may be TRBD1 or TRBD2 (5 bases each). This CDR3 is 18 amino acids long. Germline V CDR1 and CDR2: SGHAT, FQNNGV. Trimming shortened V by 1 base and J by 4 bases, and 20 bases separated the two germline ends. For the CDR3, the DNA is TGTGCCAGCAGCTTAGTTCCTAGCTTCAACAGGTTTTACAATGAGCAGTTCTTC. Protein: CASSLVPSFNRFYNEQFF.

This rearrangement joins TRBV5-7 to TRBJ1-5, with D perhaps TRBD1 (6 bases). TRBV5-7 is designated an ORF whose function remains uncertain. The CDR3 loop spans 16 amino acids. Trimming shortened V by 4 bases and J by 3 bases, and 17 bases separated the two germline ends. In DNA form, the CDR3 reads TGTGCCAGCAGCGCGGACAGACTTTCGGACAATCAGCCCCAGCATTTT. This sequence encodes CASSADRLSDNQPQHF.

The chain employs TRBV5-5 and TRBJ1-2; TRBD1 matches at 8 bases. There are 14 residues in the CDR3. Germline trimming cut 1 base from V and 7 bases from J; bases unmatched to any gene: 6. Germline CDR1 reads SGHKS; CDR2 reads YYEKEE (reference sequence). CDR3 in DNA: TGTGCCAGCAGCTTGTGGGCAGGGGGCAGTGGCTACACCTTC. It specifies CASSLWAGGSGYTF.

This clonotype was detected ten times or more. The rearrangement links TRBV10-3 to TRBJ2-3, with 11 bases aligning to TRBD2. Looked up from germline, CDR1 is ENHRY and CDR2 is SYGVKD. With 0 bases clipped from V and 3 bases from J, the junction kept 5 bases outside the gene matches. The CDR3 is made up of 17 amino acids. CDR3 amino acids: CAISESTRLAGTDTQYF. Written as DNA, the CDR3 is TGTGCCATCAGTGAGTCGACTAGACTAGCGGGGACAGATACGCAGTATTTT.

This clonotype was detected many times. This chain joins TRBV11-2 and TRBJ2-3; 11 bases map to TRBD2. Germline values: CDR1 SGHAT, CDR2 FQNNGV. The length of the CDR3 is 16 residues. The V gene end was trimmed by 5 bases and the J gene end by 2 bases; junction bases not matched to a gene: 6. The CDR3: CASSARLAGNTDTQYF. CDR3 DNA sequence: TGTGCCAGCAGCGCCCGACTAGCGGGGAACACAGATACGCAGTATTTT.

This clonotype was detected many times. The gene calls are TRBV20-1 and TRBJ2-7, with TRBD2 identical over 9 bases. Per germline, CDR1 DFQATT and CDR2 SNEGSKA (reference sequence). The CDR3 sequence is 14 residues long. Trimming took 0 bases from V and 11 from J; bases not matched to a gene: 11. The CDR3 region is CSARDGGSGRRKYF. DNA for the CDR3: TGCAGTGCTAGAGACGGAGGTAGCGGGAGAAGAAAGTACTTC.

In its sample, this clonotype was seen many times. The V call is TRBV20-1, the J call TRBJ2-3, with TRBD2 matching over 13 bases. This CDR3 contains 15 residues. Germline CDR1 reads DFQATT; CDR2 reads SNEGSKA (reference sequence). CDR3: CRVTSGGARADTQYF. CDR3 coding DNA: TGCAGGGTAACTAGCGGGGGGGCCCGAGCAGATACGCAGTATTTT.

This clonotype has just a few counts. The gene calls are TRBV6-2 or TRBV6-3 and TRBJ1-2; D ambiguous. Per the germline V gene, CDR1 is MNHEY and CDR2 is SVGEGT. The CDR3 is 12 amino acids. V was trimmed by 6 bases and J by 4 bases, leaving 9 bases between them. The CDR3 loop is CASSLVSYGYTF. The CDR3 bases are TGTGCCAGCAGCCTGGTTTCCTATGGCTACACCTTC.

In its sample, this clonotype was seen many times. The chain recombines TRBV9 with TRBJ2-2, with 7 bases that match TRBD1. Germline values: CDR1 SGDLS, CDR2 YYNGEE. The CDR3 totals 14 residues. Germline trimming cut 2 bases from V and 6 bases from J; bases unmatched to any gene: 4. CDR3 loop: CASSVRGPPGELFF. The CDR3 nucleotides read TGTGCCAGCAGCGTGAGGGGGCCCCCCGGGGAGCTGTTTTTT.

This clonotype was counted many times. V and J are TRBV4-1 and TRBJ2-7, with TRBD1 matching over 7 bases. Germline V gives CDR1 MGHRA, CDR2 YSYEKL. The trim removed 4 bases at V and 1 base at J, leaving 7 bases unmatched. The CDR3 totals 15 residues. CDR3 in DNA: TGCGCCAGCAGCCGACAACAGGGGCTTTCCTACGAGCAGTACTTC. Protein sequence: CASSRQQGLSYEQYF.

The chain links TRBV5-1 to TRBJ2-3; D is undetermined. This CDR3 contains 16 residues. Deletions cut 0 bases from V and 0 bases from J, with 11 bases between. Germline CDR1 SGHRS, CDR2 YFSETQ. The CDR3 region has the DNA TGCGCCAGCAGCTTGGTCGAAGTGGGTAGCACAGATACGCAGTATTTT. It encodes CASSLVEVGSTDTQYF. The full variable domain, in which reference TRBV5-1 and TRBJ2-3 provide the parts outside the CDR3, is KAGVTQTPRYLIKTRGQQVTLSCSPISGHRSVSWYQQTPGQGLQFLFEYFSETQRNKGNFPGRFSGRQFSNSRSEMNVSTLELGDSALYLCASSLVEVGSTDTQYFGPGTRLTVL.

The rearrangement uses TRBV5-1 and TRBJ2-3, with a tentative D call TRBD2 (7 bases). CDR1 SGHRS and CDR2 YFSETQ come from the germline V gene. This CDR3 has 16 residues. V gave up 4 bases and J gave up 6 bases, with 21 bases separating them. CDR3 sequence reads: CASSTDPGGRGDTQYF. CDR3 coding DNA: TGCGCCAGCAGCACGGATCCGGGGGGCCGGGGCGATACGCAGTATTTT. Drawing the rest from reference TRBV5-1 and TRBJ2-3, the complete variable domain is KAGVTQTPRYLIKTRGQQVTLSCSPISGHRSVSWYQQTPGQGLQFLFEYFSETQRNKGNFPGRFSGRQFSNSRSEMNVSTLELGDSALYLCASSTDPGGRGDTQYFGPGTRLTVL.

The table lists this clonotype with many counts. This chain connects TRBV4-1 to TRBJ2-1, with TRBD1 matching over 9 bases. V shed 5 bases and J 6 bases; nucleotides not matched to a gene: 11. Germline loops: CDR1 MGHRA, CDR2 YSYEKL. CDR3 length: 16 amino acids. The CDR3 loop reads CASSYITGTGSNEQFF. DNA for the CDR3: TGCGCCAGCAGCTACATAACCGGGACAGGGAGCAATGAGCAGTTCTTC.

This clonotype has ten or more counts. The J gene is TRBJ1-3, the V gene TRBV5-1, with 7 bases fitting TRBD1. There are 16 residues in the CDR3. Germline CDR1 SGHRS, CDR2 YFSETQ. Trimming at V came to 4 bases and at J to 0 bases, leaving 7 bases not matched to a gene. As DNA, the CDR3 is TGCGCCAGCAGCACCGGGACAGCGGCCTCTGGAAACACCATATATTTT. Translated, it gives CASSTGTAASGNTIYF. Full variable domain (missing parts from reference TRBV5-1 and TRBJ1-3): KAGVTQTPRYLIKTRGQQVTLSCSPISGHRSVSWYQQTPGQGLQFLFEYFSETQRNKGNFPGRFSGRQFSNSRSEMNVSTLELGDSALYLCASSTGTAASGNTIYFGEGSWLTVV.

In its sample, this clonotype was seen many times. The CDR3: CASSVGGLAGDEQYF. The CDR3 DNA reads TGTGCCAGCAGCGTAGGGGGACTAGCGGGAGACGAGCAGTACTTC. The J gene is TRBJ2-7, the V gene TRBV9, with 14 bases that match TRBD2. The germline gives CDR1 SGDLS, CDR2 YYNGEE. The CDR3 length is 15 residues. Trimming took 0 bases from V and 5 from J; bases not matched to a gene: 1.

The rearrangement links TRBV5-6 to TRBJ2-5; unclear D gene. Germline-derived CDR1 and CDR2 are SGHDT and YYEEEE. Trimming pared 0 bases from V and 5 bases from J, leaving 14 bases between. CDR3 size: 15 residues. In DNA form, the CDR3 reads TGTGCCAGCAGCTTGGCGGCGGTGTTGGGGGAGACCCAGTACTTC. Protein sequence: CASSLAAVLGETQYF.

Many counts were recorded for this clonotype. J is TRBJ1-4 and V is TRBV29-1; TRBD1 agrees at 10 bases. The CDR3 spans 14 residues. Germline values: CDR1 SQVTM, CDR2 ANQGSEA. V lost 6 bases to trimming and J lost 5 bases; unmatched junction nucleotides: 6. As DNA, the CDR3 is TGCAGCGTCCTAGGGGGACAGGGGAATGAAAAACTGTTTTTT. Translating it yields CSVLGGQGNEKLFF.